This T cell receptor beta chain was obtained from a study of shared clonotypes between healthy human individuals. The authors combined CD45RO+ cells with CCR7-negative CD45RA+ TemRA cells as CD8 memory. In the case of this clone: Antigen specificity is unknown.

Sequencing used immunoSEQ multiplex PCR; TCRdb keeps in-frame clones, though not all of them. The table has approximately 640,000 clones, roughly 88% seen once. Trimming removed 2 bases from V and 4 bases from J, with 13 bases in between. CDR3 length: 15 amino acids. The V gene's germline CDR1 is SGDLS and CDR2 YYNGEE. Regarding the study as a whole: Rarefaction showed sorted-subset sequencing was incomplete despite large depth. Memory subsets generally showed smaller estimated richness than naive subsets did. Genetic and exposure-history diversity was limited by the small donor number.

The source material was memory CD8+ T cells from PBMCs. Indicated subset: CD45RO+ cells pooled with CCR7-negative TemRA cells. The rearrangement joins TRBV9 to TRBJ2-1; D possibly corresponds to TRBD2 (7 bases). This clonotype originated in a man aged 18 to 35 in good health. Some clones in this sample may be carry-over from other donors' samples. The CDR3 loop is CASSVGGALYNEQFF. As DNA, the CDR3 is TGTGCCAGCAGCGTTGGGGGGGCGCTTTACAATGAGCAGTTCTTC.